Below are 25 T cell receptor beta chains sequenced from a single sample in a study of blood T cell repertoires in COVID-19. Produced via immunoSEQ multiplex PCR; TCRdb's table is partial and in-frame only. The data show about 160,000 clones, 86% seen once. The sequenced sample consisted of peripheral blood. The receptors come from a man between 50 and 59 years old with active or convalescent COVID-19.

The V gene is TRBV14, the J gene TRBJ1-3; D may be TRBD1 (6 bases). V lost 4 bases to trimming and J lost 3 bases, with 10 bases between them. The CDR3 has 14 residues. From germline, CDR1 is SGHDN and CDR2 FVKESK. CDR3 loop: CASSPRGYGNTIYF. CDR3 DNA sequence: TGTGCCAGCAGCCCGAGGGGGTATGGAAACACCATATATTTT.

The chain has TRBV6-5 and TRBJ1-6; TRBD1 is a possible D gene (6 bases). Looked up from germline, CDR1 is MNHEY and CDR2 is SVGAGI. V dropped 2 bases and J dropped 8 bases, with 10 bases sitting between them. CDR3 length: 14 amino acids. CDR3 nucleotides: TGTGCCAGCAGTTACGAAGGACAGTATTCACCCCTCCACTTT. Protein sequence: CASSYEGQYSPLHF.

The chain combines TRBV29-1 with TRBJ1-5, with 9 bases lining up with TRBD1. CDR3 size: 14 residues. The germline gives CDR1 SQVTM, CDR2 ANQGSEA. J gave up 6 bases and V 6 bases, and 9 bases lay outside the gene matches. The CDR3 spells CSVATQGASQPQHF. The CDR3 nucleotides read TGCAGCGTGGCCACACAGGGGGCGAGTCAGCCCCAGCATTTT.

The genes are TRBV4-1 and TRBJ2-1; 7 nucleotides match TRBD2. This CDR3 region has 16 residues. Germline-derived CDR1 and CDR2 are MGHRA and YSYEKL. V trimming: 1 base; J trimming: 0 bases; junction bases outside the gene matches: 3. The CDR3 loop reads CASSQAGLGSYNEQFF. In DNA, the CDR3 is TGCGCCAGCAGCCAAGCAGGACTAGGCTCCTACAATGAGCAGTTCTTC.

The chain has TRBV4-2 and TRBJ2-3; weak D call: TRBD2 (6 bases). The length of the CDR3 is 16 residues. Looked up from germline, CDR1 is LGHNA and CDR2 is YNFKEQ. V lost 8 bases and J lost 0, with 18 bases in between. This CDR3 is CASDPDRDSSTDTQYF. CDR3 nucleotides: TGTGCCAGCGATCCGGACCGGGACTCAAGCACAGATACGCAGTATTTT.

The rearrangement links TRBV3-1 (or the pseudogene TRBV3-2) to TRBJ2-1; 14 bases line up with TRBD2. V trimming: 8 bases; J trimming: 2 bases; junction bases outside the gene matches: 5. In germline, CDR1 is LGHDT, CDR2 YNNKEL (reference sequence). This CDR3 is 16 amino acids long. In DNA form, the CDR3 reads TGTGCCAGCTATGGGACTAGCGGGAGTACCTACAATGAGCAGTTCTTC. It translates to CASYGTSGSTYNEQFF.

The chain couples TRBV7-2 to TRBJ2-3; 11 bases align to TRBD2. The CDR3 consists of 16 residues. Germline loops: CDR1 SGHTA, CDR2 FQGNSA. Unmatched junction bases numbered 6, after V lost 5 bases and J lost 2 bases. CDR3 amino acids: CASSLVAGGDTDTQYF. CDR3 nucleotide sequence: TGTGCCAGCAGCCTAGTAGCGGGGGGGGACACAGATACGCAGTATTTT.

The chain combines TRBV7-9 with TRBJ2-3; TRBD2 matches at 8 bases. V shed 5 bases, J shed 6 bases, and the junction held 10 bases outside the gene matches. The CDR3 is 15 amino acids. Germline V gene lookup returns CDR1 SEHNR and CDR2 FQNEAQ (reference sequence). CDR3 loop: CASSTRAGVLDTQYF. The CDR3, as DNA: TGTGCCAGCAGCACTCGAGCGGGAGTTCTGGATACGCAGTATTTT.

The chain links TRBV3-1 (or the pseudogene TRBV3-2) to TRBJ1-3, with D tentatively TRBD1 (6 bases). V lost 0 bases to trimming and J lost 5 bases, with 14 bases between them. CDR3 length: 16 residues. Germline-derived CDR1 and CDR2 are LGHDT and YNNKEL (reference sequence). CDR3 in DNA: TGTGCCAGCAGCCAAGATGGCAGGGGAATAAGAAACACCATATATTTT. It is translated as CASSQDGRGIRNTIYF.

This chain connects TRBV30 to TRBJ2-3; 10 bases agree with TRBD2. Germline V gene data show CDR1 as GTSNPN and CDR2 as SVGIG (reference sequence). V was pared by 2 bases and J by 4 bases, with 3 bases of the junction left unmatched. This CDR3 has 14 amino acids. The CDR3 is CAWSLLAGPDTQYF. The CDR3 nucleotides read TGTGCCTGGAGTCTACTAGCGGGGCCAGATACGCAGTATTTT.

The chain couples TRBV5-1 to TRBJ1-2; 9 bases map to TRBD1. Germline CDR1 SGHRS, CDR2 YFSETQ. The V gene end was trimmed by 3 bases and the J gene end by 7 bases; junction bases not matched to a gene: 13. This CDR3 is 16 amino acids long. As DNA, the CDR3 is TGCGCCAGCAGCTCTGGGACAGGGACCTTTAGGAGTGGCTACACCTTC. As protein: CASSSGTGTFRSGYTF.

The chain employs TRBV6-4 and TRBJ2-2, with TRBD1 matching 7 bases. J gave up 4 bases and V 0 bases, and 2 bases lay outside the gene matches. Germline V lookup: CDR1 MRHNA, CDR2 SNTAGT. The CDR3 extends over 15 amino acids. The CDR3 loop reads CASSDSRQGTGELFF. In DNA form, the CDR3 reads TGTGCCAGCAGTGACTCGAGACAGGGCACCGGGGAGCTGTTTTTT.

This chain connects TRBV7-6 to TRBJ2-1, with 9 nucleotides matching TRBD2. Looked up from germline, CDR1 is SGHVS and CDR2 is FNYEAQ. The V segment lost 0 bases and the J segment 4 bases; nucleotides outside the gene matches: 4. The CDR3 length is 16 residues. The CDR3 loop is CASSLALAGGYNEQFF. The CDR3 nucleotides read TGTGCCAGCAGCTTAGCTCTCGCGGGGGGGTACAATGAGCAGTTCTTC.

The chain is built from TRBV5-1 and TRBJ1-5; possible D gene TRBD1, 5 bases. The V end lost 4 bases, the J end lost 2 bases, and 13 bases lay between the germline ends. The CDR3 spans 15 residues. The germline gives CDR1 SGHRS, CDR2 YFSETQ. CDR3 region: CASSKTGTGNQPQHF. The CDR3 DNA is TGCGCCAGCAGCAAAACAGGTACCGGCAATCAGCCCCAGCATTTT.

This sequence joins TRBV30 and TRBJ2-7, with 14 bases matching TRBD2. There are 20 residues in the CDR3. Trimming took 3 bases from V and 5 from J; bases not matched to a gene: 21. In germline, CDR1 is GTSNPN, CDR2 SVGIG (reference sequence). CDR3 amino acids: CAWSHIPAGTSGRPRNEQYF. DNA for the CDR3: TGTGCCTGGAGCCACATCCCCGCCGGGACTAGCGGGAGACCGCGGAACGAGCAGTACTTC.

This clone has a handful of counts. CDR3 in amino acids: CASSPYGTRAWAFF. CDR3 coding DNA: TGTGCCAGCAGCCCCTATGGGACACGCGCCTGGGCTTTCTTT. V and J are TRBV6-2 or TRBV6-3 and TRBJ1-1; possibly TRBD1 for D (6 bases). V was pared by 6 bases and J by 11 bases, with 22 bases between. The CDR3 runs 14 residues. Germline lookup yields CDR1 MNHEY and CDR2 SVGEGT.

J is TRBJ1-6 and V is TRBV5-1; TRBD1 agrees at 9 bases. CDR1 is SGHRS, CDR2 YFSETQ, per germline. V lost 4 bases to trimming and J lost 5 bases; unmatched junction nucleotides: 4. This CDR3 has 15 amino acids. The CDR3 sequence is CASSPGQGHNSPLHF. The CDR3 DNA follows: TGCGCCAGCAGCCCGGGACAGGGCCATAATTCACCCCTCCACTTT.

The gene calls are TRBV6-2 or TRBV6-3 and TRBJ2-5, with TRBD2 matching over 12 bases. The germline V gene encodes CDR1 MNHEY and CDR2 SVGEGT. Trimming removed 3 bases from V and 2 bases from J; junction bases left unmatched: 1. This CDR3 spans 15 amino acids. CDR3: CASSYGLAGQETQYF. The CDR3 nucleotides read TGTGCCAGCAGTTATGGACTAGCGGGACAAGAGACCCAGTACTTC.

V usage is TRBV6-5 and J usage is TRBJ2-1; D might be TRBD2 (6 bases). The CDR3 consists of 13 residues. Germline V gives CDR1 MNHEY, CDR2 SVGAGI. V dropped 6 bases and J dropped 3 bases, with 9 bases sitting between them. CDR3 coding DNA: TGTGCCAGCAGCCCGGGACTCTACAATGAGCAGTTCTTC. It encodes CASSPGLYNEQFF.

This clone was seen a handful of times. The CDR3 loop reads CASRRTTGGGQPQHF. CDR3 bases: TGTGCCAGCAGACGCACTACAGGGGGCGGGCAGCCCCAGCATTTT. The chain uses TRBV6-5 and TRBJ1-5; 9 bases are a match to TRBD1. The CDR3 has 15 amino acids. Germline-derived CDR1 and CDR2 are MNHEY and SVGAGI. V shed 6 bases, J shed 7 bases, and the junction held 10 bases outside the gene matches.

This sequence joins TRBV5-6 and TRBJ1-1; TRBD1 might be the D (5 bases). Trimming took off 0 bases at V and 11 bases at J, with 11 bases between the two ends. The germline V gene encodes CDR1 SGHDT and CDR2 YYEEEE. The CDR3 sequence is 12 residues long. Here the CDR3 reads CASSLAGGRAFF. The DNA for the CDR3 is TGTGCCAGCAGCTTGGCGGGGGGTCGGGCTTTCTTT. Drawing the rest from reference TRBV5-6 and TRBJ1-1, the complete variable domain is DAGVTQSPTHLIKTRGQQVTLRCSPKSGHDTVSWYQQALGQGPQFIFQYYEEEERQRGNFPDRFSGHQFPNYSSELNVNALLLGDSALYLCASSLAGGRAFFGQGTRLTVV.

The rearrangement joins TRBV11-3 to TRBJ1-2; D gene uncertain. The CDR3 consists of 19 residues. Germline lookup yields CDR1 SGHNT and CDR2 YENEEA. V dropped 1 base and J dropped 3 bases, with 24 bases sitting between them. The CDR3 loop is CASSLVRQVVNSIDYGYTF. The CDR3 region has the DNA TGTGCCAGCAGCTTAGTTCGACAAGTAGTAAACTCAATTGACTATGGCTACACCTTC. The full variable domain, completed using reference TRBV11-3 and TRBJ1-2, is EAGVVQSPRYKIIEKKQPVAFWCNPISGHNTLYWYLQNLGQGPELLIRYENEEAVDDSQLPKDRFSAERLKGVDSTLKIQPAELGDSAVYLCASSLVRQVVNSIDYGYTFGSGTRLTVV.

The sample holds one count of this clone. The chain is built from TRBV7-9 and TRBJ2-7, with D unresolved. CDR3 length: 12 amino acids. Germline V gene lookup returns CDR1 SEHNR and CDR2 FQNEAQ (reference sequence). V was shortened by 4 bases and J by 2 bases, with 6 bases between the two germline ends. CDR3 DNA: TGTGCCAGCAGCTCGGTCGCCTACGAGCAGTACTTC. Its protein product is CASSSVAYEQYF.

The rearrangement joins TRBV9 to TRBJ1-4; tentatively, D is TRBD1 (5 bases). The germline CDR1 and CDR2 sequences are SGDLS and YYNGEE. The ends were cut back, 0 bases at V and 6 bases at J, with 15 bases in the middle. This CDR3 contains 16 residues. CDR3 amino acids: CASSVGLGREDEKLFF. The DNA for the CDR3 is TGTGCCAGCAGCGTAGGATTGGGGCGGGAAGATGAAAAACTGTTTTTT. Variable domain in full (rest from reference TRBV9 and TRBJ1-4): DSGVTQTPKHLITATGQRVTLRCSPRSGDLSVYWYQQSLDQGLQFLIQYYNGEERAKGNILERFSAQQFPDLHSELNLSSLELGDSALYFCASSVGLGREDEKLFFGSGTQLSVL.

The genes are TRBV10-3 and TRBJ1-5; D gene ambiguous. V was cut by 7 bases and J by 6 bases, with 13 bases left in between. Germline assignment: CDR1 ENHRY and CDR2 SYGVKD. The CDR3 runs 13 residues. In DNA, the CDR3 is TGTGCCATCAAGGAGGGTCCCACTCAGCCCCAGCATTTT. Translation: CAIKEGPTQPQHF.